Each of the 23 T cell receptor beta chains below was sequenced from the same sample in a study of glioma-infiltrating T cells after dendritic cell vaccination. Time point described: after dendritic cell vaccination, including at tumor progression/relapse. Clones were read by immunoSEQ multiplex PCR, and TCRdb kept only the in-frame ones, dropping some. The sample has 75,000 to 95,000 clones, roughly 87% seen once. The sample here was blood, taken after dendritic cell vaccination. The receptors derive from a human donor with glioblastoma.

The chain joins TRBV4-3 to TRBJ1-6; TRBD1 might be the D (6 bases). Germline V gives CDR1 LGHNA, CDR2 YSLEER. Trimming left V 4 bases short and J 9 bases short, with 19 bases between. The CDR3 spans 16 residues. The CDR3: CASSREQGEGLSPLHF. For the CDR3, the DNA is TGCGCCAGCAGCCGAGAACAGGGAGAGGGGCTTTCACCCCTCCACTTT.

The chain is built from TRBV11-2 and TRBJ2-3; TRBD2 is a possible D gene (6 bases). Trimming cost V 5 bases and J 7 bases, with 19 bases left between them. The germline V gene has CDR1 SGHAT and CDR2 FQNNGV. The length of the CDR3 is 15 residues. In nucleotides, the CDR3 is TGTGCCAGCAGCCGCCGGGACTTCAGGGATTATACGCAGTATTTT. Translation: CASSRRDFRDYTQYF.

This chain joins TRBV9 and TRBJ1-2; D might be TRBD1 (5 bases). With 3 bases removed from V and 2 bases from J, the gap between germline ends came to 11 bases. The CDR3 has 14 amino acids. Germline V CDR1 and CDR2: SGDLS, YYNGEE. The CDR3 region is CASSDRILNYGYTF. The CDR3, as DNA: TGTGCCAGCAGCGACAGGATTCTAAACTATGGCTACACCTTC.

This clone was counted a single time. No DNA is shown, since the ends of the CDR3 on it are uncertain; the CDR3 is the one TCRdb lists. The chain uses TRBV29-1 and TRBJ2-3; the D call TRBD1 from the table was never checked on the DNA. Germline CDR1 SQVTM, CDR2 ANQGSEA. 12 amino acids form the CDR3, both terminal residues included. CDR3 region: CSVARGTDTQYF.

The chain links TRBV14 to TRBJ2-1; 9 nucleotides align to TRBD2. Germline V gene sequence: CDR1 SGHDN, CDR2 FVKESK. This CDR3 spans 14 amino acids. The J segment lost 7 bases and the V segment lost 4 bases, leaving 5 bases of the junction unmatched. CDR3 in amino acids: CASSPRLAGNEQFF. The DNA for the CDR3 is TGTGCCAGCAGCCCGCGTCTAGCGGGAAATGAGCAGTTCTTC.

This chain joins TRBV5-1 and TRBJ2-1; 7 bases agree with TRBD2. Germline loops: CDR1 SGHRS, CDR2 YFSETQ. J lost 3 bases, V lost 0 bases, and 9 bases had no gene match. This CDR3 is 17 amino acids long. The CDR3 sequence: CASSLAGSGLDYNEQFF. CDR3 coding DNA: TGCGCCAGCAGCTTGGCCGGTAGTGGACTAGACTACAATGAGCAGTTCTTC.

The chain has TRBV9 and TRBJ1-1, with D tentatively TRBD1 (6 bases). This CDR3 contains 15 residues. Germline V gene data show CDR1 as SGDLS and CDR2 as YYNGEE. V lost 0 bases to trimming and J lost 5 bases, with 14 bases between them. CDR3 DNA: TGTGCCAGCAGCGTAGAGGCGGTGAGGGGGACTGAAGCTTTCTTT. Protein product: CASSVEAVRGTEAFF.

The rearrangement joins TRBV7-2 to TRBJ2-1, with 7 bases matching TRBD1. The CDR3 length is 15 residues. The trim removed 2 bases at V and 4 bases at J, leaving 5 bases unmatched. The germline gives CDR1 SGHTA, CDR2 FQGNSA. The CDR3 region has the DNA TGTGCCAGCAGCTTACCTGGACAGGAATACAATGAGCAGTTCTTC. Amino acid sequence: CASSLPGQEYNEQFF.

The chain uses TRBV19 and TRBJ2-7, with D possibly TRBD2 on 5 matching bases. The CDR3 loop spans 18 amino acids. The germline gives CDR1 LNHDA, CDR2 SQIVND (reference sequence). V gave up 4 bases and J gave up 1 base, with 23 bases separating them. CDR3 sequence (DNA): TGTGCCAGTAGTACCCTAGCCTCCGGGAACACTCATTCCTACGAGCAGTACTTC. This sequence encodes CASSTLASGNTHSYEQYF.

The gene calls are TRBV6-1 and TRBJ1-1; TRBD1 matches at 7 bases. The CDR3 consists of 15 residues. The V gene's germline CDR1 is MNHNS and CDR2 SASEGT. V lost 7 bases to trimming and J lost 6 bases; unmatched junction nucleotides: 14. The CDR3 sequence is CASNPKPTGAAEAFF. CDR3 in DNA: TGTGCCAGCAACCCGAAACCTACAGGGGCCGCTGAAGCTTTCTTT.

The chain has TRBV7-3 and TRBJ2-1; D perhaps matches TRBD2 (5 bases). The germline CDR1 and CDR2 sequences are SGHTA and FQGTGA. The CDR3 extends over 12 amino acids. With 8 bases removed from V and 8 bases from J, the gap between germline ends came to 13 bases. The CDR3 DNA is TGTGCCAGCGGCTCGGGAATGGATGAGCAGTTCTTC. It specifies CASGSGMDEQFF.

The chain's CDR3 is CASSPPGGRGYTF. CDR3 sequence (DNA): TGTGCCAGCAGCCCCCCCGGAGGCCGCGGCTACACCTTC. V is TRBV11-2 and J is TRBJ1-2; no firm D call. CDR1 and CDR2 from the germline V gene are SGHAT and FQNNGV. Between the trimmed V and J ends, which lost 5 bases and 8 bases, there was a span of 15 bases. The CDR3 runs to 13 residues.

The genes are TRBV5-4 and TRBJ2-1, with 10 bases identical to TRBD1. Germline loops: CDR1 SGHNT, CDR2 YYREEE (reference sequence). The CDR3 extends over 13 amino acids. The trim removed 3 bases at V and 9 bases at J, leaving 3 bases unmatched. CDR3 in amino acids: CASSSGQGFEQFF. The CDR3 DNA is TGTGCCAGCAGCTCGGGACAGGGGTTTGAGCAGTTCTTC.

The gene calls are TRBV30 and TRBJ1-2, with 8 bases matching TRBD1. The CDR3 is made up of 12 amino acids. The trim removed 2 bases at V and 8 bases at J, leaving 4 bases unmatched. Per germline, CDR1 GTSNPN and CDR2 SVGIG (reference sequence). CDR3 amino acids: CAWSRTGRGYTF. In DNA, the CDR3 is TGTGCCTGGAGTAGGACAGGGAGAGGCTACACCTTC.

The sample holds a few counts of this clone. The DNA of the CDR3 is TGTGCCAGCAGCTATGACTGGAATCAGCCCCAGCATTTT. This gives the protein CASSYDWNQPQHF. The chain carries TRBV6-5 and TRBJ1-5; D gene uncertain. The germline CDR1 and CDR2 sequences are MNHEY and SVGAGI. Deletions cut 6 bases from V and 4 bases from J, with 10 bases between. This CDR3 is built from 13 residues.

This clone was recorded only once. The V gene is TRBV18, the J gene TRBJ2-5; maybe TRBD1 (6 bases). Germline V gene data show CDR1 as KGHSH and CDR2 as LQKENI. The ends were cut back, 5 bases at V and 4 bases at J, with 11 bases in the middle. The CDR3 has 13 amino acids. The chain's CDR3 is CASSGGLGETQYF. The CDR3 DNA sequence: TGTGCCAGCTCAGGGGGCCTAGGAGAGACCCAGTACTTC.

This CDR3 reads CASSQDYRNTGELFF. The CDR3 nucleotides read TGCGCCAGCAGCCAGGACTACCGAAACACCGGGGAGCTGTTTTTT. The gene calls are TRBV5-1 and TRBJ2-2; D might be TRBD2 (6 bases). CDR1 SGHRS and CDR2 YFSETQ come from the germline V gene. The CDR3 is 15 amino acids. Trimming pared 4 bases from V and 2 bases from J, leaving 12 bases between.

The V call is TRBV15, the J call TRBJ1-2, with TRBD1 matching 9 bases. Germline V gene lookup returns CDR1 LNHNV and CDR2 YYDKDF (reference sequence). Losses at the gene ends were 0 bases for V and 2 bases for J; bases not matched to a gene: 1. This CDR3 has 15 residues. CDR3 bases: TGTGCCACCAGCAGAGACACAGGGGGCAACTATGGCTACACCTTC. Its protein product is CATSRDTGGNYGYTF.

This clone occurred a few times. V is TRBV10-1 and J is TRBJ1-2; TRBD1 matches 7 bases. The CDR3 extends over 14 amino acids. Germline V gene sequence: CDR1 WNHNN, CDR2 SYGVQD (reference sequence). Trimming took 0 bases from V and 8 from J; bases not matched to a gene: 6. The CDR3 protein is CASSESRQGGGYTF. The CDR3 DNA follows: TGCGCCAGCAGTGAGTCGAGACAGGGTGGAGGCTACACCTTC.

The J gene is TRBJ2-5, the V gene TRBV2, with D possibly being TRBD2 (6 bases). This CDR3 has 13 amino acids. Germline CDR1 reads SNHLY; CDR2 reads FYNNEI. With 4 bases removed from V and 7 bases from J, the gap between germline ends came to 13 bases. CDR3 protein: CASSGTTVGTQYF. CDR3 nucleotide sequence: TGTGCCAGCAGTGGGACTACGGTCGGGACCCAGTACTTC.

CDR3 in amino acids: CASSFRASGNEQYF. CDR3 DNA sequence: TGTGCCAGCAGCTTTCGGGCTAGCGGTAACGAGCAGTACTTC. V and J are TRBV7-2 and TRBJ2-7, with 7 positions matching TRBD2. Per the germline V gene, CDR1 is SGHTA and CDR2 is FQGNSA. The junction had 7 bases not matched to a gene; V was cut back by 3 bases and J by 5 bases. The CDR3 is 14 residues long. The entire variable domain, with the rest obtained from reference TRBV7-2 and TRBJ2-7, is as follows: GAGVSQSPSNKVTEKGKDVELRCDPISGHTALYWYRQSLGQGLEFLIYFQGNSAPDKSGLPSDRFSAERTGGSVSTLTIQRTQQEDSAVYLCASSFRASGNEQYFGPGTRLTVT.

V is TRBV14 and J is TRBJ1-2, with a tentative D call TRBD1 (6 bases). Germline V gene lookup returns CDR1 SGHDN and CDR2 FVKESK. V was clipped by 4 bases and J by 5 bases, with 8 bases between them. The CDR3 is made up of 12 amino acids. CDR3 in amino acids: CASSPGQYGYTF. CDR3 nucleotide sequence: TGTGCCAGCAGCCCTGGACAGTATGGCTACACCTTC.

V gene TRBV19 combines with J gene TRBJ1-1, with D perhaps matching TRBD1 (6 bases). Germline V gene sequence: CDR1 LNHDA, CDR2 SQIVND (reference sequence). The CDR3 extends over 14 amino acids. Trimming stripped 4 bases from V and 2 bases from J, with 11 bases between. CDR3: CASSTRTENTEAFF. CDR3 in DNA: TGTGCCAGTAGTACCCGGACAGAAAACACTGAAGCTTTCTTT.